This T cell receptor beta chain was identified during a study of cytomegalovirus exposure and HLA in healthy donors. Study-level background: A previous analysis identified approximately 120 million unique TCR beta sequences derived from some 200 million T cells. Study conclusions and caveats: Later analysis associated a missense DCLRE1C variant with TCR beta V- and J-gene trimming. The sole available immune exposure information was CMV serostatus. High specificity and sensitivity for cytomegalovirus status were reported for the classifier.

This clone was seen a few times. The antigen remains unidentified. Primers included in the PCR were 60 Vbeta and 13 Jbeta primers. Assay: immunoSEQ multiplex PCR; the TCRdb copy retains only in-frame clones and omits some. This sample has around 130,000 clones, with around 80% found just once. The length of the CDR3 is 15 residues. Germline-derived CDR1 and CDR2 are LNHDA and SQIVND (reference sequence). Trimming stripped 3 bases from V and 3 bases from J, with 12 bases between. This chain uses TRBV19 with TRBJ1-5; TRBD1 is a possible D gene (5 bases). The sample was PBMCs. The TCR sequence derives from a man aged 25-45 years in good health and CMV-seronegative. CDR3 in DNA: TGTGCCAGTAGTATCGGGCAGGGATTCAATCAGCCCCAGCATTTT. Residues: CASSIGQGFNQPQHF.